The 2 T cell receptor beta chains in this list originate from one sample, sequenced in a study of blood T cell repertoires in COVID-19. Generated by immunoSEQ multiplex PCR, the TCRdb table keeps only in-frame clones and is missing some. The data hold fewer than 200,000 clones, with around 85% observed a single time. Sequencing was done on a sample of peripheral blood. The receptors were gathered from a woman aged 55-70 years with acute or convalescent COVID-19.

V usage is TRBV28 and J usage is TRBJ1-6; tentatively, D is TRBD1 (6 bases). Deletions cut 5 bases from V and 10 bases from J, with 18 bases between. In germline, CDR1 is MDHEN, CDR2 SYDVKM. The CDR3 length is 15 residues. CDR3 sequence reads: CASSKNRVRESPLHF. CDR3 DNA sequence: TGTGCCAGCAGTAAAAACAGGGTACGGGAATCACCCCTCCACTTT.

This clone was found a few times. This chain uses TRBV4-1 with TRBJ2-2; D gene ambiguous. Germline values: CDR1 MGHRA, CDR2 YSYEKL. CDR3 length: 15 amino acids. Trimming removed 4 bases from V and 1 base from J, with 10 bases in between. CDR3 residues: CASSPRRVNTGELFF. The CDR3 DNA reads TGCGCCAGCAGCCCTCGCCGGGTGAACACCGGGGAGCTGTTTTTT.